Below, 26 T cell receptor beta chains from the same sample are listed, as sequenced in a study of spatial heterogeneity in lung cancer. Sample time point: sample taken at primary tumor resection. TCRdb recomputed calls from the 5' RACE reads with MiXCR, one row per CDR3 protein. The profile covers tens of thousands of distinct CDR3 sequences, with about 7.2% appearing a single time and approximately 29% taken by the ten largest. Sample: PBMCs, taken at surgery. Source of these receptors: a female donor with early-stage non-small cell lung cancer.

This clonotype was seen at least ten times. The chain has TRBV2 and TRBJ1-6, with a tentative D call TRBD1 (5 bases). The CDR3 covers 15 residues. CDR1 SNHLY and CDR2 FYNNEI come from the germline V gene. Deletions cut 4 bases from V and 9 bases from J, with 16 bases between. DNA of the CDR3: TGTGCCAGCAGTGTTGAGGGGCGGAATAGTTCACCCCTCCACTTT. Translated, it gives CASSVEGRNSSPLHF. The full variable domain, in which reference TRBV2 and TRBJ1-6 provide the parts outside the CDR3, is EPEVTQTPSHQVTQMGQEVILRCVPISNHLYFYWYRQILGQKVEFLVSFYNNEISEKSEIFDDQFSVERPDGSNFTLKIRSTKLEDSAMYFCASSVEGRNSSPLHFGNGTRLTVT.

This clonotype has a count of ten or more. The chain combines TRBV7-2 with TRBJ2-3; tentative D call: TRBD1 (6 bases). Germline loops: CDR1 SGHTA, CDR2 FQGNSA. Trimming removed 5 bases at V and 4 bases at J, with 10 bases between. The CDR3 is 13 amino acids. In DNA form, the CDR3 reads TGTGCCAGCAGCCAACAGGGAGCAGATACGCAGTATTTT. Amino acid sequence: CASSQQGADTQYF.

This clonotype was found many times. V and J are TRBV15 and TRBJ2-7; D unresolved. V was pared by 0 bases and J by 1 base, with 10 bases between. Per the germline V gene, CDR1 is LNHNV and CDR2 is YYDKDF (reference sequence). The CDR3 length is 15 residues. In DNA, the CDR3 is TGTGCCACCAGCAGAGATATCGGCTCATCCTACGAGCAGTACTTC. Protein: CATSRDIGSSYEQYF.

The table lists this clonotype with many counts. The chain links TRBV20-1 to TRBJ2-3; weak D call: TRBD2 (6 bases). This CDR3 is 14 amino acids long. With 3 bases removed from V and 2 bases from J, the gap between germline ends came to 12 bases. CDR1 and CDR2 from the germline V gene are DFQATT and SNEGSKA (reference sequence). In nucleotides, the CDR3 is TGCAGTGCTAGTGACCGGGAGATCACAGATACGCAGTATTTT. This codes for CSASDREITDTQYF.

This clonotype was seen at least ten times. The chain links TRBV6-1 to TRBJ1-4; D call uncertain. There are 13 residues in the CDR3. V was shortened by 1 base and J by 5 bases, with 5 bases between the two germline ends. Germline values: CDR1 MNHNS, CDR2 SASEGT. CDR3 loop: CASSEVWNEKLFF. The DNA of the CDR3 is TGTGCCAGCAGTGAAGTCTGGAATGAAAAACTGTTTTTT.

This clonotype appeared a few times. The rearrangement uses TRBV6-5 and TRBJ2-3; unclear D gene. Germline-derived CDR1 and CDR2 are MNHEY and SVGAGI. This CDR3 is 14 amino acids long. Trimming left V 2 bases short and J 0 bases short, with 6 bases between. The CDR3 spells CASSYRISTDTQYF. DNA for the CDR3: TGTGCCAGCAGTTACAGGATCAGCACAGATACGCAGTATTTT.

This clonotype came up a few times. This chain joins TRBV20-1 and TRBJ2-7; possible D gene TRBD2, 5 bases. Trimming pared 0 bases from V and 0 bases from J, leaving 12 bases between. CDR1 and CDR2 (germline): DFQATT, SNEGSKA (reference sequence). The CDR3 has 15 amino acids. The CDR3 nucleotides read TGCAGTGCTAGAGATGGAGGTACCTTCTCCTACGAGCAGTACTTC. The encoded protein is CSARDGGTFSYEQYF.

On this clonotype itself: Relative to the germline gene, one junction end is altered; a read error may explain this. The chain combines TRBV5-6 with TRBJ2-1; 9 bases are a match to TRBD2. The CDR3 consists of 17 residues. CDR1 and CDR2 from the germline V gene are SGHDT and YYEEEE. The DNA of the CDR3 is TGTGCCAACAGCCGAGGAGTCTCCCCTAGCGGGACGGGTGAGCAGTTCTTC. Its protein product is CANSRGVSPSGTGEQFF. Complete variable domain (other parts from reference TRBV5-6 and TRBJ2-1): DAGVTQSPTHLIKTRGQQVTLRCSPKSGHDTVSWYQQALGQGPQFIFQYYEEEERQRGNFPDRFSGHQFPNYSSELNVNALLLGDSALYLCANSRGVSPSGTGEQFFGPGTRLTVL.

J is TRBJ2-3 and V is TRBV7-9; no firm D call. Germline lookup yields CDR1 SEHNR and CDR2 FQNEAQ (reference sequence). The ends were cut back, 5 bases at V and 7 bases at J, with 10 bases in the middle. CDR3 size: 12 residues. CDR3 in amino acids: CASSPTVYTQYF. CDR3 DNA: TGTGCCAGCAGCCCGACTGTCTATACGCAGTATTTT.

This clonotype was detected only a few times. The chain has TRBV20-1 and TRBJ2-5; 8 bases map to TRBD2. CDR1 DFQATT and CDR2 SNEGSKA come from the germline V gene (reference sequence). The CDR3 consists of 14 residues. V lost 7 bases and J lost 0; bases outside the gene matches: 7. DNA of the CDR3: TGCAGTGGTGCGGGGGGCTGGTACCAAGAGACCCAGTACTTC. Amino acids: CSGAGGWYQETQYF.

This clonotype was observed a handful of times. The chain is built from TRBV20-1 and TRBJ2-1; TRBD2 matches at 9 bases. Losses at the gene ends were 3 bases for V and 8 bases for J; bases not matched to a gene: 8. The CDR3 is 14 residues long. Germline assignment: CDR1 DFQATT and CDR2 SNEGSKA (reference sequence). The CDR3, as DNA: TGCAGTGCTAGTCCAGCGGGAGGCCCAGATGAGCAGTTCTTC. Protein: CSASPAGGPDEQFF.

This clonotype was observed a few times. The V and J genes are TRBV30 and TRBJ1-1; TRBD1 might be the D (6 bases). V lost 3 bases to trimming and J lost 4 bases, with 15 bases between them. The germline gives CDR1 GTSNPN, CDR2 SVGIG (reference sequence). The CDR3 is made up of 14 amino acids. Here the CDR3 DNA reads TGTGCCTGGAGGGGTAACAGGGAAGGCACTGAAGCTTTCTTT. Translated: CAWRGNREGTEAFF. Together with reference TRBV30 and TRBJ1-1, the CDR3 gives the full variable domain: SQTIHQWPATLVQPVGSPLSLECTVEGTSNPNLYWYRQAAGRGLQLLFYSVGIGQISSEVPQNLSASRPQDRQFILSSKKLLLSDSGFYLCAWRGNREGTEAFFGQGTRLTVV.

There are many counts of this clonotype. J is TRBJ1-2 and V is TRBV18; D is unclear. This CDR3 contains 14 residues. Germline assignment: CDR1 KGHSH and CDR2 LQKENI. V shed 2 bases and J shed 0 bases, with 7 bases lying between them. This CDR3 is CASSPGRPNYGYTF. In DNA form, the CDR3 reads TGTGCCAGCTCACCAGGAAGACCTAACTATGGCTACACCTTC.

The sample holds one count of this clonotype. This may be a read error: a much more frequent sequence differs by one nucleotide. Lacking the conserved final phenylalanine or tryptophan, this CDR3 likely reflects a read error. This chain connects TRBV30 to TRBJ2-1, with D perhaps matching TRBD1 or TRBD2 (5 bases each). Trimming removed 6 bases from V and 9 bases from J, with 15 bases in between. The germline V gene has CDR1 GTSNPN and CDR2 SVGIG (reference sequence). The CDR3 contains 12 residues. The CDR3 sequence: CACGTVGPEQFL. CDR3 nucleotides: TGTGCCTGCGGGACGGTTGGACCTGAGCAGTTCTTA.

This chain uses TRBV20-1 with TRBJ2-6, with no clear D. V was trimmed by 8 bases and J by 0 bases, leaving 5 bases between them. The CDR3 spans 12 residues. Germline V lookup: CDR1 DFQATT, CDR2 SNEGSKA (reference sequence). CDR3 DNA sequence: TGCAGTTTCATCTCTGGGGCCAACGTCCTGACTTTC. This gives the protein CSFISGANVLTF.

The sample holds many counts of this clonotype. The chain recombines TRBV20-1 with TRBJ2-7, with TRBD1 as a possible D gene (5 bases). The CDR3 consists of 14 residues. The V gene lost 0 bases and the J gene lost 5 bases, with 14 bases spanning the gap. Germline loops: CDR1 DFQATT, CDR2 SNEGSKA (reference sequence). CDR3 nucleotide sequence: TGCAGTGCTAGAGATCAGACAGTAAGGAACGAGCAGTACTTC. It is translated as CSARDQTVRNEQYF.

This clonotype was counted ten times or more. DNA for the CDR3: TGTGCCAGCAGTTTGTTTCCTAGCGGTACCGCGAACACCGGGGAGCTGTTTTTT. Translating it yields CASSLFPSGTANTGELFF. The chain recombines TRBV27 with TRBJ2-2; 7 bases map to TRBD2. In germline, CDR1 is MNHEY, CDR2 SMNVEV (reference sequence). The CDR3 consists of 18 residues. Unmatched junction bases numbered 10, after V lost 3 bases and J lost 0 bases.

Concerning this clonotype: A junction end diverges from the germline sequence, so it may reflect a read error. This chain uses TRBV24-1 with TRBJ1-6; maybe TRBD1 (5 bases). CDR1 and CDR2 (germline): KGHDR, SFDVKD. This CDR3 contains 16 residues. The CDR3 bases are TGTGCCACCAGTGAGCCTCGGGACTCATCGCTTTCACTCCTCCACTTT. It translates to CATSEPRDSSLSLLHF.

Many counts were recorded for this clonotype. The CDR3, as DNA: TGTGCCAGCAGTCGTCTAGCGGGAGTCACCGGGGAGCTGTTTTTT. The encoded protein is CASSRLAGVTGELFF. The V gene is TRBV7-9, the J gene TRBJ2-2; 10 nucleotides align to TRBD2. The trim removed 6 bases at V and 4 bases at J, leaving 5 bases unmatched. Germline CDR1 is SEHNR and CDR2 is FQNEAQ (reference sequence). This CDR3 is built from 15 residues.

This clonotype was seen a handful of times. This chain uses TRBV6-5 with TRBJ1-4, with D perhaps matching TRBD1 (6 bases). Germline V gives CDR1 MNHEY, CDR2 SVGAGI. The CDR3 has 15 amino acids. The ends were cut back, 5 bases at V and 3 bases at J, with 13 bases in the middle. This CDR3 is CASSTMGAANEKLFF. DNA of the CDR3: TGTGCCAGCAGTACTATGGGGGCAGCTAATGAAAAACTGTTTTTT.

This clonotype has ten or more counts. This rearrangement joins TRBV5-1 to TRBJ2-5, with a tentative D call TRBD1 (5 bases). V lost 6 bases, J lost 2 bases, and 14 bases lay in between. The V gene's germline CDR1 is SGHRS and CDR2 YFSETQ. CDR3 length equals 14 residues. The CDR3 DNA follows: TGCGCCAGCAATACAGGTGGCGGACAAGAGACCCAGTACTTC. Translation gives CASNTGGGQETQYF.

Only a few counts were recorded for this clonotype. The chain has TRBV28 and TRBJ2-1; D might be TRBD2 (6 bases). This CDR3 has 16 amino acids. Germline CDR1 MDHEN, CDR2 SYDVKM. Deletions cut 0 bases from V and 7 bases from J, with 16 bases between. CDR3 loop: CASSLWRAGTENEQFF. The CDR3, as DNA: TGTGCCAGCAGTTTATGGAGGGCAGGGACTGAGAATGAGCAGTTCTTC.

This clonotype was counted a few times. V and J are TRBV2 and TRBJ2-6, with D possibly being TRBD1 (6 bases). The V gene's germline CDR1 is SNHLY and CDR2 FYNNEI. The CDR3 sequence is 16 residues long. The germline V and J ends were trimmed by 0 bases and 2 bases, with 8 bases remaining between them. The CDR3 DNA follows: TGTGCCAGCAGTGAAGCTTACAGGGCTGGGGCCAACGTCCTGACTTTC. Protein sequence: CASSEAYRAGANVLTF.

There are many counts of this clonotype. This chain joins TRBV12-3 or TRBV12-4 and TRBJ1-1; a possible D gene is TRBD1 (5 bases). Trimming removed 5 bases from V and 4 bases from J, with 14 bases in between. The CDR3 consists of 14 residues. CDR3 sequence: CASSPSGLTTEAFF. The CDR3, as DNA: TGTGCCAGCAGTCCGTCGGGACTGACCACTGAAGCTTTCTTT.

This clonotype came up a few times. J is TRBJ1-6 and V is TRBV28; TRBD1 matches 9 bases. Germline V gene data show CDR1 as MDHEN and CDR2 as SYDVKM. Germline trimming cut 8 bases from V and 10 bases from J; bases unmatched to any gene: 9. The CDR3 covers 14 residues. In DNA, the CDR3 is TGTGCCAGCCGTGCGCGGACAGGGGCGTCACCCCTCCACTTT. The encoded protein is CASRARTGASPLHF.

This clonotype has just a few counts. This rearrangement joins TRBV20-1 to TRBJ2-1, with TRBD2 identical over 11 bases. The V gene's germline CDR1 is DFQATT and CDR2 SNEGSKA (reference sequence). CDR3 length equals 18 residues. V shed 0 bases and J 5 bases; nucleotides not matched to a gene: 12. CDR3 loop: CSARDSTRTGLADNEQFF. The CDR3 region has the DNA TGCAGTGCTAGAGACTCCACCCGGACGGGACTAGCGGACAATGAGCAGTTCTTC.